The clone carrying this T cell receptor beta chain was counted at least ten times. Its cognate antigen is unknown. This could be a read error, since a much larger clone is one nucleotide away. As the CDR3 is not closed by the conserved phenylalanine or tryptophan, this likely results from a read error. The CDR3 runs to 12 residues. Trimming removed 9 bases from V and 7 bases from J, with 10 bases in between. CDR1 is SNHLY and CDR2 is FYNNEI in the germline V gene. Sequencing was done on patients that had shown CD8+CD57+ cell expansion by flow cytometry. Profiling that covered TCR beta VDJ and CDR3 relied on genomic DNA as its template. TCRdb reprocessed the reads with MiXCR, giving one entry per CDR3 protein. The top ten hold around 1.1% of the sample, which has 150,000 or so distinct CDR3 sequences, under 55% seen once. The data stem from a study of CD8+CD57+ T cells in acquired aplastic anemia. Study-wide context: Sorted CD4+ and CD8+ cells gave a mean 3.2 ug DNA, range about 0.19 to 27.4 ug. Study results and caveats: Patients and controls had CD8+ Simpson's diversity values that were not significantly distinct. The same twenty-nine CD8+ CDR3 sequences occurred in patients and in controls.

The chain combines TRBV2 with TRBJ1-6, with D perhaps TRBD1 (6 bases). The receptor comes from a human donor with aplastic anemia. The sample comprised sorted CD4+, CD8+, or CD8+CD57+ T cells (not recorded which) from PBMCs. CDR3 protein: CARQGGNSPLHS. In nucleotides, the CDR3 is TGTGCCAGACAGGGAGGGAATTCACCCCTCCACTCT.